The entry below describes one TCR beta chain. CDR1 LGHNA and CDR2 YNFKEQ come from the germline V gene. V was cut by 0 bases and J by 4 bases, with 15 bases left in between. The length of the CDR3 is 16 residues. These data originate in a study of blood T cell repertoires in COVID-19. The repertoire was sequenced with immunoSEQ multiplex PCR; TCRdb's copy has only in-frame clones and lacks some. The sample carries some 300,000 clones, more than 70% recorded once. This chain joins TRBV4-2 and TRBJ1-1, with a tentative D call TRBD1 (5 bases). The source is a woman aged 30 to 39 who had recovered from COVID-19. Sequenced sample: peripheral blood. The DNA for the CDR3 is TGTGCCAGCAGCCAAGATCCTACGGATAGGGGCACTGAAGCTTTCTTT. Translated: CASSQDPTDRGTEAFF.